This is a list of T cell receptor beta chains from one sample in a study of shared T cell receptors in the human thymus. Sequencing was performed with immunoSEQ multiplex PCR; in TCRdb, only in-frame clones are kept and a portion is missing. Among some 640,000 clones, around 87% were seen once, and the ten largest hold approximately 0.0097%. This sample was shared with a second study, whose subject was human thymus T cells.

Sequenced material: thymocytes. These receptors were taken from a boy in the first two years of life with a congenital heart defect. The CDR3 runs from the conserved cysteine through the conserved F or W. Fields, in order: V gene, J gene, CDR3 length, D gene, CDR3 DNA, CDR3 protein. The D gene is left open where the match is weak.

V: TRBV5-5; J: TRBJ2-2; length: 19; D: TRBD2; DNA: TGTGCCAGCAGCTTGGCCCCTTTAGCGGGAGGGAGGAACACCGGGGAGCTGTTTTTT; CDR3: CASSLAPLAGGRNTGELFF
V: TRBV6-4; J: TRBJ2-3; length: 16; D: -; DNA: TGTGCCAGCAGTGATTCACCTACGATGGCGGCAGATACGCAGTATTTT; CDR3: CASSDSPTMAADTQYF
V: TRBV11-3; J: TRBJ2-2; length: 18; D: TRBD1; DNA: TGTGCCAGCAGCTTAGGGACAGGGAGCACCTCGAACACCGGGGAGCTGTTTTTT; CDR3: CASSLGTGSTSNTGELFF
V: TRBV29-1; J: TRBJ1-2; length: 12; D: -; DNA: TGCAGCGTCCCTGGACAGCCCTATGGCTACACCTTC; CDR3: CSVPGQPYGYTF
V: TRBV27; J: TRBJ1-5; length: 15; D: -; DNA: TGTGCCAGCAGTCCCGGGGGTTTTGGCAATCAGCCCCAGCATTTT; CDR3: CASSPGGFGNQPQHF
V: TRBV9; J: TRBJ2-1; length: 18; D: TRBD2; DNA: TGTGCCAGCAGCTCCTACCCGACTAGCGGGAGCGGTAACAATGAGCAGTTCTTC; CDR3: CASSSYPTSGSGNNEQFF
V: TRBV28; J: TRBJ1-5; length: 17; D: -; DNA: TGTGCCAGCAGCCACCTTACGATGACAGTTAGCAATCAGCCCCAGCATTTT; CDR3: CASSHLTMTVSNQPQHF
V: TRBV19; J: TRBJ1-6; length: 16; D: TRBD1; DNA: TGTGCCAGTAGCCGACAGGGAGGCGGGTTCGATTCACCCCTCCACTTT; CDR3: CASSRQGGGFDSPLHF
V: TRBV7-8; J: TRBJ1-5; length: 16; D: TRBD1; DNA: TGTGCCAGCAGCTTAGCGGGGAGACAGGGGAATCAGCCCCAGCATTTT; CDR3: CASSLAGRQGNQPQHF
V: TRBV5-8; J: TRBJ2-7; length: 15; D: -; DNA: TGTGCCAGCAGCCCGAGGGCTTTTGTCTCCTACGAGCAGTACTTC; CDR3: CASSPRAFVSYEQYF
V: TRBV7-9; J: TRBJ2-7; length: 15; D: TRBD1; DNA: TGTGCCAGCGTCTTAGGGACAGAGGTCTCCTACGAGCAGTACTTC; CDR3: CASVLGTEVSYEQYF